A selection of T cell receptor beta chains follows, all from one sample in a study of Graves' ophthalmopathy and Graves' hyperthyroidism. TCRdb reprocessed the multiplex PCR reads with MiXCR, giving one entry per CDR3 protein. The sample has about 220,000 distinct CDR3 sequences; about 22% are singletons. What was sequenced was peripheral blood. The receptors come from a woman aged 45-65 years with Graves' ophthalmopathy. Both conserved end residues are part of each CDR3. The order of the fields is D gene, V gene, clone size, J gene, CDR3 DNA, CDR3 protein. D genes are given only for firm matches. Clone size is not always given. Where it is, it says once, few, many or a class for expanded clones.

d_call: TRBD2
v_call: TRBV29-1
clone_size: .
j_call: TRBJ2-7
cdr3_nt: TGCAGCGCCTCAGGCCCTCGGGAAGCGGGAGGGCCTGTGACCTACGAGCAGTACTTC
cdr3_aa: CSASGPREAGGPVTYEQYF

d_call: TRBD2
v_call: TRBV5-1
clone_size: few
j_call: TRBJ2-4
cdr3_nt: TGCGCCAGCAGCTTGGATTCGGGACTAGCGGGGAAAAACATTCAGTACTTC
cdr3_aa: CASSLDSGLAGKNIQYF

d_call: .
v_call: TRBV20-1
clone_size: many
j_call: TRBJ2-5
cdr3_nt: TGCAGTGCGTACAGGGAACGGGGGGAGACCCAGTACTTC
cdr3_aa: CSAYRERGETQYF

d_call: .
v_call: TRBV7-3
clone_size: many
j_call: TRBJ1-1
cdr3_nt: TGTGCCAGCTCTCTCCAGTCGAACACTGAAGCTTTCTTT
cdr3_aa: CASSLQSNTEAFF

d_call: .
v_call: TRBV28
clone_size: .
j_call: TRBJ1-2
cdr3_nt: TGTGCCAGCAGTTTACTCGGGGCGTATGGCTACACCTTC
cdr3_aa: CASSLLGAYGYTF

d_call: .
v_call: TRBV10-3
clone_size: few
j_call: TRBJ1-1
cdr3_nt: TGTGCCATCAGTGAGGCCTCGCGAGCTGAAGCTTTCTTT
cdr3_aa: CAISEASRAEAFF

d_call: TRBD2
v_call: TRBV27
clone_size: .
j_call: TRBJ2-7
cdr3_nt: TGTGCCAGCAGTTTGGGTCTAGCGGGACCGGGGGAGCAGTACTTC
cdr3_aa: CASSLGLAGPGEQYF

d_call: .
v_call: TRBV12-3/TRBV12-4
clone_size: .
j_call: TRBJ1-6
cdr3_nt: TGTGCCAGCAGTTTACGGACCGGGACAACCATTCCCTATAATTCACCCCTCCACTTT
cdr3_aa: CASSLRTGTTIPYNSPLHF

d_call: TRBD1
v_call: TRBV30
clone_size: many
j_call: TRBJ2-2
cdr3_nt: TGTGCCTGGAGGGACAGGGGGCATGGCACCGGGGAGCTGTTTTTT
cdr3_aa: CAWRDRGHGTGELFF

d_call: .
v_call: TRBV29-1
clone_size: many
j_call: TRBJ1-2
cdr3_nt: TGCAGCGTTTCGACTAGAGATGGCTACACCTTC
cdr3_aa: CSVSTRDGYTF

d_call: .
v_call: TRBV5-6
clone_size: .
j_call: TRBJ1-1
cdr3_nt: TGTGCCAGCAGCTTGGCTGGGGTTGGGACGACTGAAGCTTTCTTT
cdr3_aa: CASSLAGVGTTEAFF

d_call: .
v_call: TRBV30
clone_size: .
j_call: TRBJ2-7
cdr3_nt: TGTGCCTGGAGTGACGGGGACGAGCAGTACTTC
cdr3_aa: CAWSDGDEQYF

d_call: TRBD2
v_call: TRBV6-1
clone_size: many
j_call: TRBJ2-5
cdr3_nt: TGTGCCAGCAGTGTCGGGAGGGCCGTGGAGACCCAGTACTTC
cdr3_aa: CASSVGRAVETQYF

d_call: .
v_call: TRBV10-3
clone_size: few
j_call: TRBJ2-7
cdr3_nt: TGTGCCACTTGGGACGGTTTCTACGAGCAGTACTTC
cdr3_aa: CATWDGFYEQYF

d_call: TRBD1
v_call: TRBV18
clone_size: .
j_call: TRBJ1-5
cdr3_nt: TGTGCCAGCTCACCCCGGACAGGGGATCAGCCCCAGCATTTT
cdr3_aa: CASSPRTGDQPQHF

d_call: .
v_call: TRBV28
clone_size: .
j_call: TRBJ2-5
cdr3_nt: TGTGCCAGCAGTTTGGGGTTTGAGACCCAGTACTTC
cdr3_aa: CASSLGFETQYF

d_call: .
v_call: TRBV25-1
clone_size: few
j_call: TRBJ1-1
cdr3_nt: TGTGCCAGCAGTGAATTTAGGGCAGGCCGTGAAGCTTTCTTT
cdr3_aa: CASSEFRAGREAFF

d_call: TRBD2
v_call: TRBV20-1
clone_size: many
j_call: TRBJ2-7
cdr3_nt: TGCAGTGCTAGTTTTACCGGGACTAGCGGGAGTGCCTACGAGCAGTACTTC
cdr3_aa: CSASFTGTSGSAYEQYF

d_call: .
v_call: TRBV27
clone_size: many
j_call: TRBJ1-1
cdr3_nt: TGTGCCAGCAGTTTATCGATTCGGGGGGACGCTGAAGCTTTCTTT
cdr3_aa: CASSLSIRGDAEAFF

d_call: TRBD1
v_call: TRBV12-3/TRBV12-4
clone_size: .
j_call: TRBJ2-7
cdr3_nt: TGTGCCAGCAGTTTGGGGACAGGGGGGACCGAGCAGTACTTC
cdr3_aa: CASSLGTGGTEQYF

d_call: .
v_call: TRBV5-6
clone_size: .
j_call: TRBJ2-7
cdr3_nt: TGTGCCAGCAGCTTTGAATTAGAGACAGTGCAGGGATACGAGCAGTACTTC
cdr3_aa: CASSFELETVQGYEQYF

d_call: .
v_call: TRBV19
clone_size: many
j_call: TRBJ1-2
cdr3_nt: TGTGCCAGTAGTATCTCCAGGGTAACAGGTGGCTACACCTTC
cdr3_aa: CASSISRVTGGYTF

d_call: TRBD1
v_call: TRBV6-1
clone_size: few
j_call: TRBJ1-2
cdr3_nt: TGTGCCAGCAGTGCGGGACAGGGAGAGGGGCATGGCTACACCTTC
cdr3_aa: CASSAGQGEGHGYTF

d_call: .
v_call: TRBV28
clone_size: many
j_call: TRBJ1-2
cdr3_nt: TGTGCCAGCACCCCGGGGAGGGACCTATATGGCTACACCTTC
cdr3_aa: CASTPGRDLYGYTF

d_call: TRBD1
v_call: TRBV19
clone_size: many
j_call: TRBJ1-1
cdr3_nt: TGTGCCAGTGAGGACAGGGGGCTTAACACTGAAGCTTTCTTT
cdr3_aa: CASEDRGLNTEAFF

d_call: .
v_call: TRBV20-1
clone_size: many
j_call: TRBJ2-5
cdr3_nt: TGCGGTGCTCCGAGGGGAGAGACCCAGTACTTC
cdr3_aa: CGAPRGETQYF

d_call: .
v_call: TRBV19
clone_size: many
j_call: TRBJ2-5
cdr3_nt: TGTGCCAGTACCCCAGGGGGGGCAATCCTCGAGACCCAGTACTTC
cdr3_aa: CASTPGGAILETQYF

d_call: .
v_call: TRBV7-9
clone_size: .
j_call: TRBJ2-5
cdr3_nt: TGTGCCAGCAGCTTGGGGAGACTCGAGTACCAAGAGACCCAGTACTTC
cdr3_aa: CASSLGRLEYQETQYF

d_call: .
v_call: TRBV6-1
clone_size: .
j_call: TRBJ2-7
cdr3_nt: TGTGCCAGCAGTGACCGAGGCCCCTACGAGCAGTACTTC
cdr3_aa: CASSDRGPYEQYF

d_call: TRBD1
v_call: TRBV20-1
clone_size: many
j_call: TRBJ2-3
cdr3_nt: TGCAGTGCTAGGGGAGTCCTACAGGGGCGCACAGATACGCAGTATTTT
cdr3_aa: CSARGVLQGRTDTQYF

d_call: .
v_call: TRBV7-2
clone_size: many
j_call: TRBJ2-5
cdr3_nt: TGTGCCAGCACCCCCGGGGCCCAACGGACCCAGTACTTC
cdr3_aa: CASTPGAQRTQYF

d_call: .
v_call: TRBV6-5
clone_size: many
j_call: TRBJ1-3
cdr3_nt: TGTGCCAGCAGGCACCCTGGAAACACCATATATTTT
cdr3_aa: CASRHPGNTIYF

d_call: .
v_call: TRBV19
clone_size: many
j_call: TRBJ2-7
cdr3_nt: TGTGCCAGTAGTCGAAAAGCGTCATATACCTACGAGCAGTACTTC
cdr3_aa: CASSRKASYTYEQYF

d_call: .
v_call: TRBV19
clone_size: many
j_call: TRBJ1-1
cdr3_nt: TGTGCCAGTAGTATGGGGCAGAACACTGAAGCTTTCTTT
cdr3_aa: CASSMGQNTEAFF

d_call: .
v_call: TRBV6-2/TRBV6-3
clone_size: few
j_call: TRBJ2-7
cdr3_nt: TGTGCCAGCAGTTACACCGGGACGGGTTTCTACGAGCAGTACTTC
cdr3_aa: CASSYTGTGFYEQYF

d_call: TRBD1
v_call: TRBV20-1
clone_size: many
j_call: TRBJ1-1
cdr3_nt: TGCAGTGCTAGAGGGCTCGAGGGGGCCTTTACTATGAACACTGAAGCTTTCTTT
cdr3_aa: CSARGLEGAFTMNTEAFF

d_call: TRBD2
v_call: TRBV4-1
clone_size: .
j_call: TRBJ2-7
cdr3_nt: TGCGTCAGCAGCCAAGGGCTAGCGGCCCCTACCCAGCAGTACTTC
cdr3_aa: CVSSQGLAAPTQQYF

d_call: .
v_call: TRBV10-3
clone_size: few
j_call: TRBJ2-2
cdr3_nt: TGTGCCATCAGTGAGGTTATCCCCCCAGACACCGGGGAGCTGTTTTTT
cdr3_aa: CAISEVIPPDTGELFF

d_call: .
v_call: TRBV25-1
clone_size: many
j_call: TRBJ1-2
cdr3_nt: TGTGCCAGCAGTGGGGGACCCGGGAGGTACTATGGCTACACCTTC
cdr3_aa: CASSGGPGRYYGYTF

d_call: .
v_call: TRBV6-1
clone_size: many
j_call: TRBJ1-2
cdr3_nt: TGTGCCAGCAGTCCGGGCGGGGGGAAGTATGGCTACACCTTC
cdr3_aa: CASSPGGGKYGYTF

d_call: TRBD1
v_call: TRBV6-1
clone_size: many
j_call: TRBJ2-7
cdr3_nt: TGTGCCAGCAGTGAAGCAACAGGGGGCCAGTACGAGCAGTACTTC
cdr3_aa: CASSEATGGQYEQYF

d_call: .
v_call: TRBV6-1
clone_size: many
j_call: TRBJ1-3
cdr3_nt: TGTGCCAGCAGTGACGGCTCTGGAAACACCATATATTTT
cdr3_aa: CASSDGSGNTIYF

d_call: .
v_call: TRBV7-2
clone_size: many
j_call: TRBJ2-7
cdr3_nt: TGTGCCAGCAGCTTACGGGGGACGAACGAGCAGTACTTC
cdr3_aa: CASSLRGTNEQYF

d_call: .
v_call: TRBV5-1
clone_size: many
j_call: TRBJ1-1
cdr3_nt: TGCGCCAGCAGCTTGGCCCCACCTGTCGTGAACACTGAAGCTTTCTTT
cdr3_aa: CASSLAPPVVNTEAFF

d_call: .
v_call: TRBV30
clone_size: many
j_call: TRBJ1-1
cdr3_nt: TGTGCCTGGGGGCGGGGGTCCGGGAACACTGAAGCTTTCTTT
cdr3_aa: CAWGRGSGNTEAFF

d_call: .
v_call: TRBV12-3/TRBV12-4
clone_size: few
j_call: TRBJ2-7
cdr3_nt: TGTGCCAGCAGTTGGCAGGTCTCGGTTCCACAGTACTTC
cdr3_aa: CASSWQVSVPQYF

d_call: .
v_call: TRBV27
clone_size: many
j_call: TRBJ1-6
cdr3_nt: TGTGCCAGCAGTTTAGTCAGGAGCTCCTATAATTCACCCCTCCACTTT
cdr3_aa: CASSLVRSSYNSPLHF

d_call: TRBD1
v_call: TRBV28
clone_size: many
j_call: TRBJ1-2
cdr3_nt: TGTGCCAGCAGTTCCTCGCCGACAGGGTATGGCTACACCTTC
cdr3_aa: CASSSSPTGYGYTF

d_call: .
v_call: TRBV27
clone_size: many
j_call: TRBJ1-1
cdr3_nt: TGTGCCAGCAGTCTCCGCCTGGGGGGACACACTGAAGCTTTCTTT
cdr3_aa: CASSLRLGGHTEAFF

d_call: TRBD2
v_call: TRBV28
clone_size: many
j_call: TRBJ2-5
cdr3_nt: TGTGCCAGCACCTCACAGAGCGGGGCCACTGACCAGTACTTC
cdr3_aa: CASTSQSGATDQYF

d_call: TRBD1
v_call: TRBV19
clone_size: many
j_call: TRBJ1-5
cdr3_nt: TGTGCCAGTAGTATCCCGACAGGGCGAGGCAATCAGCCCCAGCATTTT
cdr3_aa: CASSIPTGRGNQPQHF

d_call: .
v_call: TRBV6-1
clone_size: many
j_call: TRBJ2-7
cdr3_nt: TGTGCCAGCAGTGAACGCCGAAAAGGGGAGCAGTACTTC
cdr3_aa: CASSERRKGEQYF

d_call: .
v_call: TRBV12-3/TRBV12-4
clone_size: .
j_call: TRBJ1-6
cdr3_nt: TGCGCCAGCAGCCCGTCCGGGGGGAGACTCTCCTATAATTCACCCCTCCACTTT
cdr3_aa: CASSPSGGRLSYNSPLHF

d_call: .
v_call: TRBV5-6
clone_size: many
j_call: TRBJ2-2
cdr3_nt: TGTGCCAGCAGCTGGTCGGCCAACGGGGAGCTGTTTTTT
cdr3_aa: CASSWSANGELFF

d_call: .
v_call: TRBV12-3/TRBV12-4
clone_size: .
j_call: TRBJ2-5
cdr3_nt: TGTGCCAGCAGTTTCCGCCCGAGCCAAGAGACCCAGTACTTC
cdr3_aa: CASSFRPSQETQYF

d_call: .
v_call: TRBV15
clone_size: many
j_call: TRBJ2-2
cdr3_nt: TGTGCCACCAGCAGAGATAAGGGTAGACCTGGACAGGGGGAGCTGTTTTTT
cdr3_aa: CATSRDKGRPGQGELFF

d_call: .
v_call: TRBV9
clone_size: .
j_call: TRBJ1-5
cdr3_nt: TGCGCCAGCAGCCAAACCCAGGGAGATGGCAATCAGCCCCAGCATTTT
cdr3_aa: CASSQTQGDGNQPQHF